This T cell receptor beta chain was recorded in a study of shared clonotypes between healthy human individuals. Study-level information: Per-donor plates numbered three CD4 naive, three CD4 memory, two CD8 naive and one CD8 memory.

Whole-study results and caveats: Rarefaction gave evidence that sorted-subset sequencing remained incomplete despite large depth.

Comment on this clone: What it binds is unknown.

V gave up 2 bases and J gave up 2 bases, with 12 bases separating them. This CDR3 has 16 amino acids. Germline V gene sequence: CDR1 PRHDT, CDR2 FYEKMQ (reference sequence). Using immunoSEQ multiplex PCR, the repertoire was profiled, and TCRdb retains in-frame clones only, with some absent. The profile shows 950,000 to 1,100,000 clones, around 76% of them singletons. The TCR was taken from a man aged 18 to 30 in good health. The chain employs TRBV13 and TRBJ1-4; no definite D call. Sample: memory CD4+ T cells sorted from blood. Subset specified: CD45RA-negative fraction. Written as DNA, the CDR3 is TGTGCCAGCAGCTTAAGGGTTCCGGGGACTAATGAAAAACTGTTTTTT. Encoded protein: CASSLRVPGTNEKLFF.